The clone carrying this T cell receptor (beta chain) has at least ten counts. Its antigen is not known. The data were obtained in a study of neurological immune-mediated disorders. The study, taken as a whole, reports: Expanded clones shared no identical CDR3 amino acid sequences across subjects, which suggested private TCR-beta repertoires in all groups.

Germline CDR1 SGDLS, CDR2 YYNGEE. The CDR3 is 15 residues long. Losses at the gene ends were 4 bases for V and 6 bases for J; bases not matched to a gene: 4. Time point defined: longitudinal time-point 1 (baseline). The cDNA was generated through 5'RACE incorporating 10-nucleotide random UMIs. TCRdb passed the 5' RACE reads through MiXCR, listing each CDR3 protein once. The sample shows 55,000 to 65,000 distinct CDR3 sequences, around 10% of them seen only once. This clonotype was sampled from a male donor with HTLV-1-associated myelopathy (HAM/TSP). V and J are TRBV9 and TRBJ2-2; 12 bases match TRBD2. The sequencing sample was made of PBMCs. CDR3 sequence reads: CASSSWTSGAGELFF. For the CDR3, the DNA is TGTGCCAGCAGCTCCTGGACTAGCGGGGCCGGGGAGCTGTTTTTT. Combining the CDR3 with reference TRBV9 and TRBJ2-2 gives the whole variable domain DSGVTQTPKHLITATGQRVTLRCSPRSGDLSVYWYQQSLDQGLQFLIQYYNGEERAKGNILERFSAQQFPDLHSELNLSSLELGDSALYFCASSSWTSGAGELFFGEGSRLTVL.